The 9 T cell receptor beta chains listed next were all sequenced from one sample in a study of PD-L1 blockade in urothelial cancer. This sample's time point: peripheral blood 6 weeks after treatment start. Repertoires were generated with immunoSEQ multiplex PCR, while TCRdb's copy carries only in-frame clones and drops some. This table holds about 25,000 clones, more than 65% found once. The source was PBMCs, collected around atezolizumab (anti-PD-L1) treatment. The receptor source for this set is a man between 65 and 85 years old with urothelial cancer.

The chain links TRBV29-1 to TRBJ2-1; TRBD2 agrees at 7 bases. Germline assignment: CDR1 SQVTM and CDR2 ANQGSEA. V was clipped by 7 bases and J by 9 bases; unmatched bases: 18. The CDR3 runs 15 residues. This chain's CDR3 is CSALAGLGPLGEQFF. The CDR3, as DNA: TGCAGCGCATTAGCGGGCCTAGGACCGCTGGGTGAGCAGTTCTTC.

V is TRBV27 and J is TRBJ2-5, with TRBD2 matching 7 bases. The germline V gene has CDR1 MNHEY and CDR2 SMNVEV (reference sequence). J lost 1 base, V lost 4 bases, and 0 bases had no gene match. The CDR3 extends over 13 amino acids. The CDR3 loop is CASSWGGQETQYF. The CDR3 DNA is TGTGCCAGCAGTTGGGGGGGCCAAGAGACCCAGTACTTC.

This clone was detected a few times. This rearrangement joins TRBV6-5 to TRBJ2-5; D is unclear. V lost 6 bases to trimming and J lost 1 base, with 15 bases between them. This CDR3 is built from 15 residues. The germline V gene encodes CDR1 MNHEY and CDR2 SVGAGI. DNA for the CDR3: TGTGCCAGCAGCCGCACCATAAGCCTCCAAGAGACCCAGTACTTC. This sequence encodes CASSRTISLQETQYF.

This sequence joins TRBV9 and TRBJ2-5, with 8 bases that match TRBD1. The CDR3 spans 15 residues. V lost 4 bases and J lost 3; bases outside the gene matches: 8. Germline CDR1 SGDLS, CDR2 YYNGEE. The DNA for the CDR3 is TGTGCCAGCAGCCTCTCCACAGGGGGAGAAGAGACCCAGTACTTC. Translation gives CASSLSTGGEETQYF.

The rearrangement links TRBV28 to TRBJ1-2; D is possibly TRBD1 (5 bases). The V end was cut by 3 bases, the J end by 2 bases, with 7 bases between. CDR1 is MDHEN, CDR2 SYDVKM, per germline. This CDR3 is 13 amino acids long. The CDR3 protein is CASSLSGNYGYTF. The CDR3 DNA sequence: TGTGCCAGCAGTTTGTCAGGGAACTATGGCTACACCTTC.

The V gene is TRBV4-3, the J gene TRBJ2-5, with TRBD2 matching 14 bases. The CDR3 has 16 residues. Germline CDR1 and CDR2: LGHNA and YSLEER. Losses at the gene ends were 0 bases for V and 5 bases for J; bases not matched to a gene: 2. CDR3 DNA sequence: TGCGCCAGCAGCCAAGATCGACTAGCGGGAGGGGAGACCCAGTACTTC. Translating gives CASSQDRLAGGETQYF.

The rearrangement links TRBV4-3 to TRBJ2-1, with D perhaps matching TRBD2 (5 bases). Deletions cut 4 bases from V and 9 bases from J, with 16 bases between. The germline CDR1 and CDR2 sequences are LGHNA and YSLEER. The CDR3 runs 14 residues. The CDR3 nucleotides read TGCGCCAGCAGCCGGGCAGAACGGGGAATTGAGCAGTTCTTC. Translation gives CASSRAERGIEQFF.

The V call is TRBV19, the J call TRBJ2-1, with 8 bases fitting TRBD2. The CDR3 sequence is 16 residues long. CDR1 LNHDA and CDR2 SQIVND come from the germline V gene (reference sequence). V gave up 0 bases and J gave up 8 bases; unmatched junction bases: 9. This chain's CDR3 is CASSIDESGRGDEQFF. The CDR3 DNA follows: TGTGCCAGTAGTATAGATGAAAGCGGGAGAGGCGATGAGCAGTTCTTC.

V is TRBV6-6 and J is TRBJ2-3, with TRBD2 identical over 10 bases. V dropped 6 bases and J dropped 4; count of bases not matched to a gene: 4. The CDR3 has 14 residues. CDR1 is MNHNY, CDR2 SVGAGI, per germline (reference sequence). CDR3 sequence (DNA): TGTGCCAGCAGGAGCGGGAGGGTGGCAGATACGCAGTATTTT. It yields the protein CASRSGRVADTQYF.